This record concerns one T cell receptor (beta chain) sequence. Its target is not known. This entry comes from a study of shared clonotypes between healthy human individuals. General study findings and limits: Despite large depth, sorted-subset datasets appeared incompletely sequenced.

It was across several immunoSEQ plates that each subset's genomic DNA was evenly split. Repertoires were generated with immunoSEQ multiplex PCR, while TCRdb's copy carries only in-frame clones and drops some. The data show roughly 2 million clones, with 95% seen just once and 0.1% to 0.15% held by the top ten. The ends lost 4 bases at V and 3 bases at J; junction bases unmatched: 7. From germline, CDR1 is SGHNT and CDR2 YYREEE (reference sequence). The CDR3 extends over 16 amino acids. The clonotype was recovered from a man younger than 30 in good health. The chain employs TRBV5-4 and TRBJ2-2, with 9 bases fitting TRBD1. Sequences were obtained from naive CD4+ T cells sorted from blood. Subset specified: CD45RA+ positively selected. The CDR3 DNA sequence: TGTGCCAGCAGCCTGACTGGACAGGGGTACACCGGGGAGCTGTTTTTT. Encoded protein: CASSLTGQGYTGELFF.